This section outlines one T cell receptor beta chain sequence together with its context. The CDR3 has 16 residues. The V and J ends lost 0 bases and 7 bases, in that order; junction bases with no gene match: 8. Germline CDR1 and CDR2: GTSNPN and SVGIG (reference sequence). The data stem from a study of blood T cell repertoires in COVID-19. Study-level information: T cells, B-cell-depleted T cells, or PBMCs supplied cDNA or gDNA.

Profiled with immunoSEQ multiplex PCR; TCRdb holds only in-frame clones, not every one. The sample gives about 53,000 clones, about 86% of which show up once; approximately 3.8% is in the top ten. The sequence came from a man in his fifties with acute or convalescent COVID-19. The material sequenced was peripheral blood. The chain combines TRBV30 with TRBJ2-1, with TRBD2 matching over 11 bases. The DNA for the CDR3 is TGTGCCTGGAGTGTACTAGTAGCGGGGGGGCAAAATGAGCAGTTCTTC. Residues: CAWSVLVAGGQNEQFF.